The clone carrying this T cell receptor beta chain was seen at least ten times. These data originate in a study of T cells in Graves' hyperthyroidism and ophthalmopathy. Trimming removed 4 bases from V and 2 bases from J, with 14 bases in between. Germline CDR1 ENHRY, CDR2 SYGVKD. The CDR3 sequence is 15 residues long. Researchers took RNA transcripts and amplified the TCR beta CDR3 regions from them. Carried out on the TCR CDR3, a first-round RT-PCR used the HTBI primer set. TCRdb itself ran the multiplex PCR reads through MiXCR, one entry per CDR3 protein. The sample contains around 520,000 distinct CDR3 sequences, around 22% of which appear only once. Clinical symptoms, serum thyroxine and TRAb, thyroid ultrasound and orbital computed tomography together formed the diagnostic basis.

The specimen was blood. The sequence was obtained from a woman aged 25 to 45 with Graves' ophthalmopathy. V gene TRBV10-3 combines with J gene TRBJ1-2, with D possibly TRBD1 on 5 matching bases. The CDR3 nucleotides read TGTGCCATCAGTGTATCCGGGACTGTAAACTATGGCTACACCTTC. As protein: CAISVSGTVNYGYTF.